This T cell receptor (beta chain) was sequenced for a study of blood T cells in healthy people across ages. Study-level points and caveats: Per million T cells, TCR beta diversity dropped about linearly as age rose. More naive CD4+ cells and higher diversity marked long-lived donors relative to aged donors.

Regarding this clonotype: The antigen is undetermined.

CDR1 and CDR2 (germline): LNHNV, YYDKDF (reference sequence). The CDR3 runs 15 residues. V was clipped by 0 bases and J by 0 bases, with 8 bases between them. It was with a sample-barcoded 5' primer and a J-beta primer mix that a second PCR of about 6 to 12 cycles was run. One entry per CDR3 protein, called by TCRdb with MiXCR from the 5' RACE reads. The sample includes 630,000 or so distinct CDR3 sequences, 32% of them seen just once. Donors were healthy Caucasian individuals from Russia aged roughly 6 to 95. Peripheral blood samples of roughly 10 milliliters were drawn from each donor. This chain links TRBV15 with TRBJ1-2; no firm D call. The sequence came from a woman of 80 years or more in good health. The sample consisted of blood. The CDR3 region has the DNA TGTGCCACCAGCAGAGAGGAGTTCGCTAACTATGGCTACACCTTC. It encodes CATSREEFANYGYTF. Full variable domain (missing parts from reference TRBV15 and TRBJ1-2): DAMVIQNPRYQVTQFGKPVTLSCSQTLNHNVMYWYQQKSSQAPKLLFHYYDKDFNNEADTPDNFQSRRPNTSFCFLDIRSPGLGDTAMYLCATSREEFANYGYTFGSGTRLTVV.